The 23 T cell receptor beta chains in this list originate from one sample, sequenced in a study of blood T cells in healthy people across ages (dated by TCRdb to 2014 to 2015). The library came from 5' RACE. The sequencing machine was an Illumina HiSeq 2500. A second PCR of roughly 7 to 12 cycles was run with a J-beta primer mix and a sample-barcoded 5' primer. TCRdb reanalyzed the raw reads on its own, using fastp at Q25 for trimming and MiXCR for clone calling, and kept in-frame beta chains. Identical CDR3 protein sequences are pooled into one entry, listed with their most common genes and DNA. The sample table holds more than 600,000 distinct CDR3 sequences, of which approximately 25% were seen once. The ten top clones hold 8% to 10% of the sample. Another study also made use of these data, one on T cells of mothers and their children.

The sequencing input was blood. The origin of the receptors is a boy younger than 18 in good health.

The V and J genes are TRBV27 and TRBJ2-5, with D possibly matching TRBD1 (6 bases). Germline CDR1 and CDR2: MNHEY and SMNVEV (reference sequence). Trimming took 6 bases from V and 2 from J, leaving 13 bases between them. The CDR3 contains 14 residues. The CDR3, as DNA: TGTGCCAGCAGATCTGCCGGGACACAAGAGACCCAGTACTTC. It codes for CASRSAGTQETQYF.

The chain has TRBV20-1 and TRBJ2-5; 7 bases agree with TRBD2. The CDR3 length is 15 residues. The trim removed 3 bases at V and 0 bases at J, leaving 7 bases unmatched. The germline gives CDR1 DFQATT, CDR2 SNEGSKA (reference sequence). CDR3 bases: TGCAGTGCTAGCCCTCATACTAGCGACCAAGAGACCCAGTACTTC. Protein: CSASPHTSDQETQYF.

The chain has TRBV3-1 and TRBJ2-5; 8 nucleotides match TRBD2. Germline assignment: CDR1 LGHDT and CDR2 YNNKEL (reference sequence). The CDR3 is 16 residues long. The V and J ends lost 10 bases and 3 bases, in that order; junction bases with no gene match: 16. The CDR3 reads CAIQNRGGRFEETQYF. The CDR3 region has the DNA TGTGCCATCCAAAATCGGGGCGGGAGGTTCGAAGAGACCCAGTACTTC.

The chain is built from TRBV4-2 and TRBJ1-2; 9 bases match TRBD1. V dropped 6 bases and J dropped 0; count of bases not matched to a gene: 11. The germline CDR1 and CDR2 sequences are LGHNA and YNFKEQ. The CDR3 extends over 17 amino acids. The CDR3 is CASRRTGEKRANYGYTF. The CDR3 DNA sequence: TGTGCCAGCAGACGGACAGGGGAGAAGAGGGCTAACTATGGCTACACCTTC.

This chain connects TRBV21-1 to TRBJ2-4. TRBV21-1 constitutes a pseudogene. This CDR3 comprises 16 residues. For the CDR3, the DNA is TGTGCCAGCAGCCAACGCGGAGTCCTAGGCAAAAACATTCAGTACTTC. Its translation is CASSQRGVLGKNIQYF.

The sample holds a few counts of this clonotype. Written as DNA, the CDR3 is TGTGCCAGCAGCCTTGTCTGGGGAGGATCCAAAAACATTCAGTACTTC. Translated: CASSLVWGGSKNIQYF. This chain joins TRBV7-2 and TRBJ2-4; weak D call: TRBD2 (6 bases). Germline V gene data show CDR1 as SGHTA and CDR2 as FQGNSA. V was cut by 5 bases and J by 2 bases, with 16 bases left in between. The CDR3 sequence is 16 residues long.

The rearrangement joins TRBV5-6 to TRBJ2-1; D remains unclear. Germline V gene lookup returns CDR1 SGHDT and CDR2 YYEEEE. V lost 4 bases and J lost 7, with 9 bases in between. The CDR3 totals 12 residues. In nucleotides, the CDR3 is TGTGCCAGCAGCCCTACTACAAATGAGCAGTTCTTC. This encodes CASSPTTNEQFF.

This chain joins TRBV14 and TRBJ2-1; the D gene is possibly TRBD2 (6 bases). The DNA end is more similar to TRBJ2-5, so the J call may be wrong. Germline lookup yields CDR1 SGHDN and CDR2 FVKESK. The CDR3 is made up of 15 amino acids. The DNA of the CDR3 is TGTGCCAGCAGCCAAGACGGCGGGATAAGCGAGACCCAGTACTTC. Amino acids: CASSQDGGISETQYF.

In regard to this clonotype: A junction end diverges from the germline sequence, so it may reflect a read error. V is TRBV10-3 and J is TRBJ2-5; the D is unclear. The J call may not be correct, given that the DNA end is closer to TRBJ2-7. The V gene's germline CDR1 is ENHRY and CDR2 SYGVKD. The CDR3 is 16 amino acids. CDR3 nucleotide sequence: TGTGCCACCAGTGAGTCAGAGTTACATCCGACCTACGAGCAGTACTTC. Protein: CATSESELHPTYEQYF.

In its sample, this clonotype was seen a few times. The V call is TRBV7-9, the J call TRBJ2-7, with D perhaps TRBD1 (6 bases). Trimming shortened V by 2 bases and J by 0 bases, and 17 bases separated the two germline ends. The CDR3 runs 17 residues. Germline V gene data show CDR1 as SEHNR and CDR2 as FQNEAQ (reference sequence). CDR3 sequence: CASSLPLQGRLSYEQYF. The CDR3 DNA sequence: TGTGCCAGCAGCTTACCGTTACAGGGACGGCTCTCCTACGAGCAGTACTTC.

This clonotype was observed a handful of times. This chain uses TRBV2 with TRBJ2-2; TRBD2 matches at 7 bases. Germline CDR1 and CDR2: SNHLY and FYNNEI. This CDR3 contains 16 residues. V was pared by 2 bases and J by 5 bases, with 8 bases of the junction left unmatched. The CDR3 DNA is TGTGCCAGCAGTGAAAGAATGGGGGGGGGGACCGGGGAGCTGTTTTTT. Translated, it gives CASSERMGGGTGELFF.

The chain couples TRBV25-1 to TRBJ1-4, with 8 bases matching TRBD1. This CDR3 contains 15 residues. J was trimmed by 8 bases and V by 3 bases; bases with no gene match: 8. CDR1 and CDR2 from the germline V gene are MGHDK and SYGVNS. CDR3 nucleotides: TGTGCCAGCAGTGACAGTGGACAGGGTTGGGAAAAACTGTTTTTT. Protein sequence: CASSDSGQGWEKLFF.

This clonotype showed up just a few times. CDR3 region: CASSPPEGSINEQFF. CDR3 nucleotide sequence: TGCGCCAGCAGCCCCCCTGAAGGCAGTATCAATGAGCAGTTCTTC. This chain joins TRBV4-1 and TRBJ2-5; no clear D gene. The tail of the sequence fits TRBJ2-1 better, so the J call may be wrong. The CDR3 sequence is 15 residues long. The germline V gene has CDR1 MGHRA and CDR2 YSYEKL.

This clonotype has a handful of counts. V and J are TRBV4-1 and TRBJ2-5; tentatively, D is TRBD2 (5 bases). The germline V and J ends were trimmed by 0 bases and 5 bases, with 16 bases remaining between them. Germline V CDR1 and CDR2: MGHRA, YSYEKL. The CDR3 is made up of 16 amino acids. CDR3 nucleotides: TGCGCCAGCAGCCAAGATCCCGGGAAGATCTGGGAGACCCAGTACTTC. It codes for CASSQDPGKIWETQYF.

In this sample, this clonotype turned up a few times. This chain uses TRBV2 with TRBJ1-2; no reliable D call. Germline V gives CDR1 SNHLY, CDR2 FYNNEI. V was cut by 10 bases and J by 4 bases, with 10 bases left in between. The CDR3 extends over 11 amino acids. CDR3 sequence: CAIRLIYGYTF. DNA of the CDR3: TGTGCCATACGACTTATCTATGGCTACACCTTC.

The chain has TRBV5-1 and TRBJ2-5, with D possibly matching TRBD1 (5 bases). Trimming left V 3 bases short and J 2 bases short, with 20 bases between. The CDR3 has 17 residues. Per germline, CDR1 SGHRS and CDR2 YFSETQ. The CDR3 DNA is TGCGCCAGCAGCTCTAGTACTAACAGGATTTTACAAGAGACCCAGTACTTC. This gives the protein CASSSSTNRILQETQYF.

The gene calls are TRBV20-1 and TRBJ2-3, with D perhaps matching TRBD2 (6 bases). The CDR3 has 14 amino acids. V gave up 6 bases and J gave up 3 bases, with 16 bases separating them. Germline V gene data show CDR1 as DFQATT and CDR2 as SNEGSKA (reference sequence). CDR3 DNA sequence: TGCAGTGCCTCCCTGGGCGGACTAACAGATACGCAGTATTTT. Translation gives CSASLGGLTDTQYF.

This chain joins TRBV5-1 and TRBJ1-2; D unclear. This CDR3 comprises 12 residues. V shed 4 bases and J shed 8 bases, with 12 bases lying between them. Germline CDR1 SGHRS, CDR2 YFSETQ. The CDR3 loop is CASSVDVEGYTF. The CDR3 nucleotides are TGCGCCAGCAGCGTAGATGTGGAAGGCTACACCTTC.

This sequence joins TRBV15 and TRBJ1-2; 11 positions match TRBD1. This CDR3 comprises 14 residues. Germline V lookup: CDR1 LNHNV, CDR2 YYDKDF (reference sequence). The V and J ends lost 5 bases and 8 bases, in that order; junction bases with no gene match: 7. In DNA, the CDR3 is TGTGCCACCAGCTTCGGACAGGGGGCTTGGGGCTACACCTTC. It translates to CATSFGQGAWGYTF. Together with reference TRBV15 and TRBJ1-2, the CDR3 gives the full variable domain: DAMVIQNPRYQVTQFGKPVTLSCSQTLNHNVMYWYQQKSSQAPKLLFHYYDKDFNNEADTPDNFQSRRPNTSFCFLDIRSPGLGDTAMYLCATSFGQGAWGYTFGSGTRLTVV.

CDR3 region: CASSRDIFASYEQYF. The CDR3 DNA follows: TGTGCCAGCAGTCGGGACATATTCGCCTCCTACGAGCAGTACTTC. The chain employs TRBV28 and TRBJ2-5; D perhaps matches TRBD1 (6 bases). The DNA end lines up better with TRBJ2-7; the J call may be wrong. CDR1 is MDHEN and CDR2 is SYDVKM in the germline V gene. This CDR3 comprises 15 residues.

This chain joins TRBV5-1 and TRBJ2-5, with D unresolved. The ends were cut back, 6 bases at V and 1 base at J, with 10 bases in the middle. CDR3 length: 13 residues. Germline V lookup: CDR1 SGHRS, CDR2 YFSETQ. The CDR3 sequence is CASTPAGQETQYF. The DNA of the CDR3 is TGCGCCAGCACCCCGGCTGGCCAAGAGACCCAGTACTTC. Variable domain in full (rest from reference TRBV5-1 and TRBJ2-5): KAGVTQTPRYLIKTRGQQVTLSCSPISGHRSVSWYQQTPGQGLQFLFEYFSETQRNKGNFPGRFSGRQFSNSRSEMNVSTLELGDSALYLCASTPAGQETQYFGPGTRLLVL.

The chain employs TRBV2 and TRBJ2-7, with 10 bases matching TRBD2. The germline V gene has CDR1 SNHLY and CDR2 FYNNEI. The CDR3 consists of 14 residues. The J segment lost 4 bases and the V segment lost 8 bases, leaving 8 bases of the junction unmatched. The CDR3 sequence is CASRTSGQFYEQYF. CDR3 nucleotide sequence: TGTGCCAGCCGGACTAGCGGCCAATTTTACGAGCAGTACTTC.

This clonotype appeared a few times. The chain has TRBV7-9 and TRBJ2-3, with 11 positions matching TRBD2. The CDR3 is 17 amino acids. The ends lost 5 bases at V and 5 bases at J; junction bases unmatched: 12. Germline CDR1 SEHNR, CDR2 FQNEAQ (reference sequence). For the CDR3, the DNA is TGTGCCAGCAGCCAAGAATATCTCGGGACTAGCGGAGATACGCAGTATTTT. Translating gives CASSQEYLGTSGDTQYF.